The T cell receptor beta chain described here comes from a study of T cell responses to AZD1222 COVID-19 vaccine. Data came from immunoSEQ multiplex PCR; TCRdb stores just in-frame clones and leaves some out. The profile shows 100,000 to 150,000 clones, 89% of them singletons. Study-level findings and limits: Spike-wide vaccine-associated CD4 TCRs dominated at 160-218 and 743-854. Most donors were white British, females outnumbered males, and clonal diversity was possibly underestimated.

Points on this clone: Its antigen is currently unknown.

The sample in question was peripheral blood, obtained on day 0 of AZD1222 vaccination. The origin of this receptor is an adult in good health.

The CDR3 nucleotides are TGTGCCAGCAGCTTCCGGGACAGGGAGAAGTTCTTC. As protein: CASSFRDREKFF. The rearrangement uses TRBV7-9 and TRBJ2-1, with 9 bases matching TRBD1. The CDR3 spans 12 residues. The trim removed 3 bases at V and 14 bases at J, leaving 5 bases unmatched. Germline lookup yields CDR1 SEHNR and CDR2 FQNEAQ (reference sequence).